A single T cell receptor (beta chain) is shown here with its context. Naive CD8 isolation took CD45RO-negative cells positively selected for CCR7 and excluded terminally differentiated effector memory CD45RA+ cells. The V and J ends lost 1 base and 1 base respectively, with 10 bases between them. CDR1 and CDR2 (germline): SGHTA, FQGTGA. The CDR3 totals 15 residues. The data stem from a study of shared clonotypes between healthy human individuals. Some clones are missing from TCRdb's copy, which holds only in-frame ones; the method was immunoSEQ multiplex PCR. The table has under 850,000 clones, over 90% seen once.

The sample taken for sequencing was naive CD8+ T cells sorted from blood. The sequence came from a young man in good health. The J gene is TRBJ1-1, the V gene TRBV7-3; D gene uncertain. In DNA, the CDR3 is TGTGCCAGCAGCTTAAATCAACAATGGAACACTGAAGCTTTCTTT. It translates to CASSLNQQWNTEAFF.